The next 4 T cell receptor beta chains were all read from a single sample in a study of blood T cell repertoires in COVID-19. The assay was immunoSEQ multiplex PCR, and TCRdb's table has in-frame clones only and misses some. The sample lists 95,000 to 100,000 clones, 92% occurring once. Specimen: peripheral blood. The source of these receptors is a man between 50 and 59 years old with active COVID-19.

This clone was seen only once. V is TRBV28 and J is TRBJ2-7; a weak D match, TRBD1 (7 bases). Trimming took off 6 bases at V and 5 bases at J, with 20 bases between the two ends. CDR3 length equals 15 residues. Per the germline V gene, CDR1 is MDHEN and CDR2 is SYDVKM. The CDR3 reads CASRTSGGLRDEQYF. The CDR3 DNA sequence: TGTGCCAGCAGGACCTCAGGGGGACTCCGGGACGAGCAGTACTTC.

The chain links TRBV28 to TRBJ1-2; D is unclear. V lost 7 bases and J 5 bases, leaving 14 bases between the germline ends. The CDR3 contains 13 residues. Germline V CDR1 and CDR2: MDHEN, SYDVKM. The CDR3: CASTPGLVYGYTF. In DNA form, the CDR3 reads TGTGCCAGCACCCCGGGTCTGGTGTATGGCTACACCTTC.

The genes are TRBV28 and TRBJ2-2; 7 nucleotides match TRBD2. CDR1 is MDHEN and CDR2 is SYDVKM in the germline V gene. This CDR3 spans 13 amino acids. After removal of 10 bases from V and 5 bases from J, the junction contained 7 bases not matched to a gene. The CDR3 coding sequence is TGTGCCACCTGGGGGGGTGAAACCGGGGAGCTGTTTTTT. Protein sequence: CATWGGETGELFF.

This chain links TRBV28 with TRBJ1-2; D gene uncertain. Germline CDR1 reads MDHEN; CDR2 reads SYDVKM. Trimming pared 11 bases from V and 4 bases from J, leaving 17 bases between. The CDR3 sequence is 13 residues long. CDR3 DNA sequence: TGTGCCGCAGTAGGAACTAACACCTATGGCTACACCTTC. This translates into CAAVGTNTYGYTF.